The clone carrying this TCR beta chain was seen a handful of times. Its antigen is not identified. The authors made TCR beta libraries by quantitative 5'-RACE with molecular barcodes. TCRdb re-analysed the 5' RACE reads in MiXCR, keeping a single row per CDR3 protein. The sample shows 130,000 or so distinct CDR3 sequences, roughly 15% of them seen only once. The record originates from a study of CD8 T cells in ankylosing spondylitis. General study results and limits: Several highly homologous variants made up a TCR beta motif that seemed to typify ankylosing spondylitis blood.

Looked up from germline, CDR1 is MDHEN and CDR2 is SYDVKM. The ends were cut back, 8 bases at V and 1 base at J, with 15 bases in the middle. The CDR3 extends over 14 amino acids. The sample taken for sequencing was blood, either unsorted or a sorted T cell fraction (not recorded which). The V call is TRBV28, the J call TRBJ2-7, with D possibly matching TRBD2 (5 bases). The clonotype comes from a male donor with ankylosing spondylitis. The CDR3 loop reads CASSTGGGSYEQYF. The DNA for the CDR3 is TGTGCCAGCTCAACCGGAGGCGGGTCCTACGAGCAGTACTTC.